One T cell receptor beta chain is described in this entry. What it binds is unknown. These data belong to a study of shared clonotypes between healthy human individuals. Study-wide findings and caveats: In general, naive subsets displayed greater estimated richness than memory subsets did. Among non-shared clonotypes, generation probabilities were lower than among those shared by all four donors.

Naive CD8 isolation took CD45RO-negative cells positively selected for CCR7 and excluded terminally differentiated effector memory CD45RA+ cells. The germline V and J ends were trimmed by 2 bases and 3 bases, with 10 bases remaining between them. This CDR3 has 14 residues. From germline, CDR1 is MDHEN and CDR2 SYDVKM. An assay was performed, and its level was deep. Across several immunoSEQ plates, the genomic DNA of each subset was split evenly. Assay: immunoSEQ multiplex PCR; the TCRdb copy retains only in-frame clones and omits some. The data show about 2 million clones, about 94% seen once. Sequenced: naive CD8+ T cells sorted from blood. The receptor was isolated from a man in his late teens or twenties in good health. The V and J genes are TRBV28 and TRBJ1-2; D not resolved. In DNA form, the CDR3 reads TGTGCCAGCAGTTTAAGGCCCAGCGACTATGGCTACACCTTC. Its translation: CASSLRPSDYGYTF.